In this sample, the clone carrying this T cell receptor beta chain turned up a few times. Its antigen remains unknown. This specimen belongs to a study of T cells after yellow fever vaccination. As for the study in general: Those fractions that held only low numbers of cells were prepared using the SMART-Seq v4 Ultra Low Input RNA kit. Study observations and caveats: Subsequent booster samples again held most clones from primary vaccination (96% CD4, over 80% CD8).

The CDR3 sequence is 13 residues long. With 8 bases removed from V and 7 bases from J, the gap between germline ends came to 15 bases. Germline V gene lookup returns CDR1 SGHRS and CDR2 YFSETQ. The study made its TCR cDNA through 5'RACE template switching. That step introduced a universal primer site along with UMIs. Each CDR3 protein is one row after TCRdb ran MiXCR on the 5' RACE reads. The sample has under 600,000 distinct CDR3 sequences; less than 15% are singletons. Sequencing used PBMCs, obtained on the day of the yellow fever booster vaccination. This receptor was taken from a man aged 25 to 45 who received the YFV17D yellow fever vaccine. V gene TRBV5-1 combines with J gene TRBJ2-2; a possible D gene is TRBD1 (6 bases). The CDR3 here is CARTQGAVGELFF. CDR3 DNA sequence: TGCGCCAGGACACAGGGAGCGGTCGGGGAGCTGTTTTTT.